This T cell receptor beta chain came from a study of control samples from healthy donors and cancer patients. Clones were read by immunoSEQ multiplex PCR, and TCRdb kept only the in-frame ones, dropping some. Altogether around 200,000 clones are present, around 91% being singletons, with the ten largest covering about 1.4%. In germline, CDR1 is MNHNS, CDR2 SASEGT. CDR3 length: 15 residues. Trimming shortened V by 1 base and J by 1 base, and 8 bases separated the two germline ends. The source material was blood. The chain has TRBV6-1 and TRBJ1-5; a weak D match, TRBD1 (5 bases). The sequence was collected from a woman aged 25 to 39 in good health. For the CDR3, the DNA is TGTGCCAGCAGTGAAGGCCAGGGAAGCAATCAGCCCCAGCATTTT. Its protein is CASSEGQGSNQPQHF.